The 23 T cell receptor beta chains in this list originate from one sample, sequenced in a study of cytomegalovirus exposure and HLA in healthy donors. Both 60 Vbeta primers and 13 Jbeta primers went into the PCR. Libraries were prepared by immunoSEQ multiplex PCR; TCRdb keeps only in-frame clonotypes and omits some of them. This table has approximately 100,000 clones, 85% appearing once. The source material was PBMCs. These receptors all stem from a man in his forties in good health and CMV-seropositive.

The chain has TRBV27 and TRBJ2-1; TRBD2 agrees at 9 bases. From germline, CDR1 is MNHEY and CDR2 SMNVEV (reference sequence). V shed 5 bases, J shed 6 bases, and the junction held 14 bases outside the gene matches. There are 17 residues in the CDR3. The CDR3 nucleotides are TGTGCCAGCAGTCCCATGGGTCTAGCGGGAATTCCCAATGAGCAGTTCTTC. Protein product: CASSPMGLAGIPNEQFF.

This clone was seen a handful of times. The chain joins TRBV9 to TRBJ2-1, with D maybe TRBD1 (5 bases). CDR1 is SGDLS, CDR2 YYNGEE, per germline. Between the trimmed V and J ends, which lost 0 bases and 2 bases, there was a span of 6 bases. CDR3 length: 14 amino acids. The CDR3 spells CASSVEQAYNEQFF. The CDR3, as DNA: TGTGCCAGCAGCGTAGAACAGGCCTACAATGAGCAGTTCTTC.

The rearrangement uses TRBV21-1 and TRBJ2-5; the table gives TRBD2 as D, unverified against the DNA. TRBV21-1 is a known pseudogene. This CDR3 contains 14 residues. In DNA form, the CDR3 reads TGTGCCAGCAGCATTCAGCGGGAGAGGAGAGACCAGTACTTC. Protein: CASSIQRERRDQYF.

The J gene is TRBJ2-7, the V gene TRBV2, with D hard to call. V was clipped by 7 bases and J by 3 bases, with 10 bases between them. The CDR3 has 12 residues. CDR1 is SNHLY and CDR2 is FYNNEI in the germline V gene. CDR3 sequence reads: CASKESHYEQYF. DNA for the CDR3: TGTGCCAGCAAGGAGTCTCACTACGAGCAGTACTTC.

V is TRBV4-2 and J is TRBJ1-3; D is possibly TRBD1 (6 bases). Trimming cost V 0 bases and J 4 bases, with 13 bases left between them. Germline CDR1 and CDR2: LGHNA and YNFKEQ. The CDR3 is 16 amino acids. In DNA form, the CDR3 reads TGTGCCAGCAGCCAAGAAATGAAGCAGGGGGGAAACACCATATATTTT. As protein: CASSQEMKQGGNTIYF.

This clone was recorded a few times. The V gene is TRBV7-8, the J gene TRBJ2-5, with D perhaps TRBD2 (6 bases). The V gene lost 1 base and the J gene lost 3 bases, with 18 bases spanning the gap. The CDR3 has 17 amino acids. The germline gives CDR1 SGHVS, CDR2 FQNEAQ. CDR3 nucleotides: TGTGCCAGCAGCTTAGATTTAAGGAGGGGTGGGGAAGAGACCCAGTACTTC. As protein: CASSLDLRRGGEETQYF. The full variable domain, rest sourced from reference TRBV7-8 and TRBJ2-5, is GAGVSQSPRYKVAKRGQDVALRCDPISGHVSLFWYQQALGQGPEFLTYFQNEAQLDKSGLPSDRFFAERPEGSVSTLKIQRTQQEDSAVYLCASSLDLRRGGEETQYFGPGTRLLVL.

V gene TRBV5-6 combines with J gene TRBJ1-4; perhaps TRBD1 as D (5 bases). Trimming cost V 4 bases and J 5 bases, with 18 bases left between them. Germline assignment: CDR1 SGHDT and CDR2 YYEEEE. There are 16 residues in the CDR3. The CDR3 reads CASSPIAETDNEKLFF. CDR3 nucleotides: TGTGCCAGCAGCCCAATCGCCGAGACAGACAATGAAAAACTGTTTTTT.

The rearrangement links TRBV14 to TRBJ1-6, with D perhaps TRBD1 (5 bases). The ends were cut back, 4 bases at V and 6 bases at J, with 10 bases in the middle. The CDR3 runs to 14 residues. Germline values: CDR1 SGHDN, CDR2 FVKESK. Here the CDR3 reads CASSRGAFNSPLHF. CDR3 nucleotides: TGTGCCAGCAGCCGCGGGGCTTTTAATTCACCCCTCCACTTT. The whole variable domain, filled in from reference TRBV14 and TRBJ1-6, reads EAGVTQFPSHSVIEKGQTVTLRCDPISGHDNLYWYRRVMGKEIKFLLHFVKESKQDESGMPNNRFLAERTGGTYSTLKVQPAELEDSGVYFCASSRGAFNSPLHFGNGTRLTVT.

The chain joins TRBV27 to TRBJ2-4; 9 nucleotides align to TRBD1. The CDR3 runs to 15 residues. The V segment lost 6 bases and the J segment 0 bases; nucleotides outside the gene matches: 3. The V gene's germline CDR1 is MNHEY and CDR2 SMNVEV (reference sequence). CDR3 residues: CASRGTGLAKNIQYF. In nucleotides, the CDR3 is TGTGCCAGCAGGGGGACAGGGTTAGCCAAAAACATTCAGTACTTC.

The chain joins TRBV14 to TRBJ2-7; 7 nucleotides match TRBD2. CDR3 length: 15 residues. V trimming: 1 base; J trimming: 2 bases; junction bases outside the gene matches: 5. Germline values: CDR1 SGHDN, CDR2 FVKESK. For the CDR3, the DNA is TGTGCCAGCAGCCAAGGAGGACTAGGCGCCTACGAGCAGTACTTC. It is translated as CASSQGGLGAYEQYF.

This clone was counted between two and nine times. This chain links TRBV18 with TRBJ1-5; the D is unclear. CDR3 length equals 13 residues. The V end lost 4 bases, the J end lost 1 base, and 5 bases lay between the germline ends. Germline loops: CDR1 KGHSH, CDR2 LQKENI. CDR3 region: CASSQQSNQPQHF. CDR3 DNA sequence: TGTGCCAGCTCACAGCAAAGCAATCAGCCCCAGCATTTT.

The V and J genes are TRBV9 and TRBJ2-5, with D hard to call. Germline-derived CDR1 and CDR2 are SGDLS and YYNGEE. This CDR3 spans 17 amino acids. Deletions cut 0 bases from V and 1 base from J, with 16 bases between. The CDR3 nucleotides read TGTGCCAGCAGCGTAGACCCTCCCGGCGGCACCCAAGAGACCCAGTACTTC. This gives the protein CASSVDPPGGTQETQYF.

V and J are TRBV5-1 and TRBJ2-7, with TRBD1 matching 7 bases. Per the germline V gene, CDR1 is SGHRS and CDR2 is YFSETQ. J was trimmed by 1 base and V by 3 bases; bases with no gene match: 1. The CDR3 is 13 amino acids. Here the CDR3 reads CASSWGQSYEQYF. The DNA of the CDR3 is TGCGCCAGCAGCTGGGGACAGTCCTACGAGCAGTACTTC.

This clone has a handful of counts. V is TRBV6-5 and J is TRBJ1-3, with TRBD1 as a possible D gene (6 bases). V was trimmed by 0 bases and J by 8 bases, leaving 14 bases between them. CDR1 MNHEY and CDR2 SVGAGI come from the germline V gene. The CDR3 has 15 amino acids. The CDR3 coding sequence is TGTGCCAGCAGTTACTCGAGGGGGAGTGCGGACACCATATATTTT. Protein: CASSYSRGSADTIYF.

The chain combines TRBV14 with TRBJ2-5, with 9 bases fitting TRBD1. Germline V lookup: CDR1 SGHDN, CDR2 FVKESK. The CDR3 totals 15 residues. V trimming: 0 bases; J trimming: 6 bases; junction bases outside the gene matches: 5. CDR3 region: CASSQDKGQGKTQYF. CDR3 DNA: TGTGCCAGCAGCCAAGATAAGGGACAGGGAAAGACCCAGTACTTC.

The V gene is TRBV2, the J gene TRBJ1-5; possibly TRBD1 for D (5 bases). V was shortened by 4 bases and J by 0 bases, with 10 bases between the two germline ends. CDR1 is SNHLY, CDR2 FYNNEI, per germline. This CDR3 is 15 amino acids long. This chain's CDR3 is CASSATAYSNQPQHF. CDR3 nucleotide sequence: TGTGCCAGCAGTGCGACAGCTTATAGCAATCAGCCCCAGCATTTT.

The CDR3 nucleotides are TGTGCCAGCAGTATTACGCGGGCAGCCATAACTAGGGGGGAGCTGTTTTTT. This encodes CASSITRAAITRGELFF. The chain links TRBV28 to TRBJ2-2, with TRBD2 as a possible D gene (5 bases). Germline-derived CDR1 and CDR2 are MDHEN and SYDVKM. The CDR3 consists of 17 residues. The ends were cut back, 5 bases at V and 8 bases at J, with 24 bases in the middle.

This clone was picked up one time. The chain carries TRBV7-9 and TRBJ2-1; perhaps TRBD2 as D (6 bases). The germline V and J ends were trimmed by 1 base and 2 bases, with 12 bases remaining between them. This CDR3 spans 16 amino acids. The germline CDR1 and CDR2 sequences are SEHNR and FQNEAQ (reference sequence). The CDR3 coding sequence is TGTGCCAGCAGCTTAGATGGTAGCGGTCCCTACAATGAGCAGTTCTTC. This encodes CASSLDGSGPYNEQFF. Full variable domain (outside the CDR3, taken from reference TRBV7-9 and TRBJ2-1): DTGVSQNPRHKITKRGQNVTFRCDPISEHNRLYWYRQTLGQGPEFLTYFQNEAQLEKSRLLSDRFSAERPKGSFSTLEIQRTEQGDSAMYLCASSLDGSGPYNEQFFGPGTRLTVL.

This chain joins TRBV29-1 and TRBJ1-1; 7 nucleotides line up with TRBD1. The germline gives CDR1 SQVTM, CDR2 ANQGSEA. The J segment lost 3 bases and the V segment lost 3 bases, leaving 7 bases of the junction unmatched. This CDR3 contains 14 residues. As DNA, the CDR3 is TGCAGCGTTGAGGGTAGACAGGGACACACTGAAGCTTTCTTT. Its translation is CSVEGRQGHTEAFF.

This chain connects TRBV7-2 to TRBJ1-3; D gene unclear. The ends were cut back, 4 bases at V and 0 bases at J, with 10 bases in the middle. The CDR3 sequence is 15 residues long. Per germline, CDR1 SGHTA and CDR2 FQGNSA. The DNA of the CDR3 is TGTGCCAGCAGCTCACCTGGCGGCTCTGGAAACACCATATATTTT. As protein: CASSSPGGSGNTIYF.

CDR3: CASSSDGGSYEQYF. The CDR3 nucleotides are TGTGCCAGCAGTTCGGACGGAGGCTCCTACGAGCAGTACTTC. The chain joins TRBV6-5 to TRBJ2-7; tentatively, D is TRBD2 (5 bases). V was trimmed by 4 bases and J by 0 bases, leaving 10 bases between them. This CDR3 is built from 14 residues. Germline V gives CDR1 MNHEY, CDR2 SVGAGI.

The chain has TRBV9 and TRBJ1-2; 10 bases align to TRBD1. The CDR3 loop spans 14 amino acids. Per germline, CDR1 SGDLS and CDR2 YYNGEE. Unmatched junction bases numbered 1, after V lost 5 bases and J lost 0 bases. The CDR3 loop reads CASRGQGANYGYTF. CDR3 bases: TGTGCCAGCAGAGGACAGGGGGCTAACTATGGCTACACCTTC.

The chain employs TRBV2 and TRBJ2-7; 9 bases match TRBD2. Trimming removed 10 bases from V and 6 bases from J; junction bases left unmatched: 16. CDR1 is SNHLY and CDR2 is FYNNEI in the germline V gene. The CDR3 has 15 amino acids. CDR3 residues: CAKRKLAGGIGEQYF. Here the CDR3 DNA reads TGTGCCAAACGAAAACTAGCGGGTGGTATTGGCGAGCAGTACTTC.